The 28 T cell receptor beta chains reported below all come from one sample, sequenced in a study of identical twins (dated by TCRdb to between 2015 and 2016). Library creation used 5' RACE. The run used an Illumina HiSeq 2000. TCRdb's own reprocessing of the public reads used fastp at Q25 and MiXCR and kept productive beta chains. CDR3 protein sequences are deduplicated, and each keeps its most common genes and DNA. The sample has about 250,000 distinct CDR3 sequences on record, roughly 8.7% of them singletons. About 3% of the sample is in the top ten clones. These records were also assigned to another study, of yellow fever vaccine responses in identical twins.

The sample comprised CD8+ T cells sorted from blood. The receptors stem from a woman in her late teens or twenties in good health.

The chain combines TRBV28 with TRBJ2-5; D possibly corresponds to TRBD2 (7 bases). CDR1 and CDR2 (germline): MDHEN, SYDVKM. This CDR3 has 15 residues. V was shortened by 3 bases and J by 3 bases, with 14 bases between the two germline ends. CDR3 DNA: TGTGCCAGCAGTTTGGGACCGGGGGGCAAAGAGACCCAGTACTTC. Translation: CASSLGPGGKETQYF.

This clonotype was recorded a few times. V and J are TRBV20-1 and TRBJ2-5; 14 bases are a match to TRBD2. Germline V gene lookup returns CDR1 DFQATT and CDR2 SNEGSKA (reference sequence). The CDR3 totals 16 residues. V shed 4 bases, J shed 2 bases, and the junction held 6 bases outside the gene matches. The CDR3 protein is CSAKTSGRVSQETQYF. CDR3 nucleotide sequence: TGCAGTGCTAAGACTAGCGGGAGGGTGTCGCAAGAGACCCAGTACTTC.

This clonotype was seen a handful of times. The CDR3 reads CASTRPFGTEPYEQYF. In DNA, the CDR3 is TGTGCCAGCACCCGCCCCTTCGGGACAGAACCCTACGAGCAGTACTTC. V usage is TRBV11-2 and J usage is TRBJ2-7, with TRBD1 matching 7 bases. V dropped 7 bases and J dropped 2; count of bases not matched to a gene: 14. The CDR3 sequence is 16 residues long. Germline CDR1 is SGHAT and CDR2 is FQNNGV.

This clonotype was observed many times. V and J are TRBV12-3 or TRBV12-4 and TRBJ2-5, with a weak D call TRBD2 (5 bases). The V gene lost 7 bases and the J gene lost 2 bases, with 14 bases spanning the gap. The length of the CDR3 is 14 residues. The CDR3 DNA sequence: TGTGCCAGCAATCGGCCGGGAACACAAGAGACCCAGTACTTC. As protein: CASNRPGTQETQYF.

This clonotype occurred a few times. This chain connects TRBV9 to TRBJ2-7; no definite D call. Germline values: CDR1 SGDLS, CDR2 YYNGEE. The CDR3 extends over 14 amino acids. The V gene lost 0 bases and the J gene lost 4 bases, with 11 bases spanning the gap. The CDR3 reads CASSVGLVQYEQYF. CDR3 bases: TGTGCCAGCAGCGTAGGTTTAGTTCAATACGAGCAGTACTTC.

This chain links TRBV21-1 with TRBJ2-3. TRBV21-1 is termed a pseudogene. CDR3 length equals 15 residues. The CDR3: CASTRLRVSTDTQYF. The CDR3 DNA is TGTGCCAGCACCCGTCTACGGGTCAGCACAGATACGCAGTATTTT.

This clonotype was found many times. The chain recombines TRBV7-3 with TRBJ2-3, with 8 bases matching TRBD1. Germline V gene sequence: CDR1 SGHTA, CDR2 FQGTGA. CDR3 length equals 16 residues. The ends lost 4 bases at V and 0 bases at J; junction bases unmatched: 6. CDR3 loop: CASSSLGQGSTDTQYF. CDR3 nucleotides: TGTGCCAGCAGCTCCCTCGGACAGGGAAGCACAGATACGCAGTATTTT.

This chain connects TRBV3-1 to TRBJ2-7; D call uncertain. The germline gives CDR1 LGHDT, CDR2 YNNKEL (reference sequence). The V end lost 1 base, the J end lost 0 bases, and 7 bases lay between the germline ends. This CDR3 region has 14 residues. CDR3 sequence: CASSQAELSYEQYF. The DNA for the CDR3 is TGTGCCAGCAGCCAAGCGGAGCTCTCCTACGAGCAGTACTTC.

This clonotype was found many times. The chain uses TRBV27 and TRBJ2-7, with 10 bases matching TRBD2. Trimming cost V 5 bases and J 5 bases; bases outside gene matches: 6. CDR3 size: 14 residues. Germline loops: CDR1 MNHEY, CDR2 SMNVEV (reference sequence). CDR3 bases: TGTGCCAGCAGTCCGGCTAGCGGGAGCGACGAGCAGTACTTC. Translation: CASSPASGSDEQYF.

Many counts were recorded for this clonotype. The chain is built from TRBV6-1 and TRBJ2-5; tentative D call: TRBD2 (6 bases). Trimming removed 2 bases at V and 4 bases at J, with 17 bases between. The germline V gene has CDR1 MNHNS and CDR2 SASEGT. The CDR3 extends over 16 amino acids. The CDR3 spells CASSERDFLEGETQYF. DNA for the CDR3: TGTGCCAGCAGTGAACGGGACTTCCTAGAGGGAGAGACCCAGTACTTC.

The sample holds a few counts of this clonotype. The chain combines TRBV4-2 with TRBJ2-7; D gene ambiguous. Germline CDR1 and CDR2: LGHNA and YNFKEQ. V lost 0 bases to trimming and J lost 3 bases, with 9 bases between them. CDR3 length: 14 residues. The CDR3 loop reads CASSQERDFYEQYF. The CDR3 DNA reads TGTGCCAGCAGCCAAGAAAGGGATTTCTACGAGCAGTACTTC.

This clonotype was recorded many times. The V call is TRBV14, the J call TRBJ2-7, with D hard to call. The CDR3 consists of 12 residues. The germline V gene has CDR1 SGHDN and CDR2 FVKESK. The V gene lost 5 bases and the J gene lost 1 base, with 6 bases spanning the gap. The CDR3 DNA sequence: TGTGCCAGCAGCGGGATTTCCTACGAGCAGTACTTC. It specifies CASSGISYEQYF.

This clonotype was picked up many times. V usage is TRBV12-3 or TRBV12-4 and J usage is TRBJ2-3; 7 positions match TRBD2. The CDR3 has 14 residues. V dropped 6 bases and J dropped 1; count of bases not matched to a gene: 4. The CDR3 region has the DNA TGTGCCAGCAGCAACACTAGCGGCACAGATACGCAGTATTTT. As protein: CASSNTSGTDTQYF.

This clonotype was seen repeatedly, ten times or more. The chain combines TRBV7-2 with TRBJ2-5; D is perhaps TRBD1 (5 bases). Per the germline V gene, CDR1 is SGHTA and CDR2 is FQGNSA. The CDR3 has 15 residues. Between the trimmed V and J ends, which lost 2 bases and 1 base, there was a span of 11 bases. The CDR3 DNA reads as TGTGCCAGCAGCTTAAGTCCGCAGGGCCAAGAGACCCAGTACTTC. Translating gives CASSLSPQGQETQYF.

This chain connects TRBV19 to TRBJ2-1; possible D gene TRBD2, 6 bases. V was shortened by 1 base and J by 4 bases, with 11 bases between the two germline ends. Germline loops: CDR1 LNHDA, CDR2 SQIVND (reference sequence). This CDR3 has 15 amino acids. CDR3 amino acids: CASSIGGELYNEQFF. The CDR3 DNA reads as TGTGCCAGTAGTATAGGGGGGGAACTATACAATGAGCAGTTCTTC. The full variable domain, completed using reference TRBV19 and TRBJ2-1, is DGGITQSPKYLFRKEGQNVTLSCEQNLNHDAMYWYRQDPGQGLRLIYYSQIVNDFQKGDIAEGYSVSREKKESFPLTVTSAQKNPTAFYLCASSIGGELYNEQFFGPGTRLTVL.

The chain is built from TRBV3-1 and TRBJ2-7; D possibly uses TRBD1 or TRBD2 (7 bases each). This CDR3 spans 15 amino acids. Germline V lookup: CDR1 LGHDT, CDR2 YNNKEL (reference sequence). Trimming took 2 bases from V and 5 from J, leaving 16 bases between them. The CDR3, as DNA: TGTGCCAGCAGCCAATATGCAGGGGGGGAGGACGAGCAGTACTTC. Residues: CASSQYAGGEDEQYF.

This clonotype came up many times. The J gene is TRBJ2-7, the V gene TRBV5-1; D not certain. The CDR3 spans 13 residues. Germline loops: CDR1 SGHRS, CDR2 YFSETQ. The V and J ends lost 2 bases and 1 base respectively, with 7 bases between them. In DNA, the CDR3 is TGCGCCAGCAGCTTAACTACTTCCTACGAGCAGTACTTC. Protein sequence: CASSLTTSYEQYF. Full variable domain (outside the CDR3, taken from reference TRBV5-1 and TRBJ2-7): KAGVTQTPRYLIKTRGQQVTLSCSPISGHRSVSWYQQTPGQGLQFLFEYFSETQRNKGNFPGRFSGRQFSNSRSEMNVSTLELGDSALYLCASSLTTSYEQYFGPGTRLTVT.

This clonotype has a handful of counts. This chain connects TRBV7-9 to TRBJ2-2, with D maybe TRBD2 (6 bases). The V end lost 2 bases, the J end lost 3 bases, and 10 bases lay between the germline ends. This CDR3 region has 15 residues. CDR1 is SEHNR and CDR2 is FQNEAQ in the germline V gene (reference sequence). The DNA of the CDR3 is TGTGCCAGCAGCTTAATTAGCGGCGACACCGGGGAGCTGTTTTTT. As protein: CASSLISGDTGELFF. Combining the CDR3 with reference TRBV7-9 and TRBJ2-2 gives the whole variable domain DTGVSQNPRHKITKRGQNVTFRCDPISEHNRLYWYRQTLGQGPEFLTYFQNEAQLEKSRLLSDRFSAERPKGSFSTLEIQRTEQGDSAMYLCASSLISGDTGELFFGEGSRLTVL.

This clonotype was counted between two and nine times. This chain connects TRBV2 to TRBJ1-5; D not certain. The CDR3 has 15 amino acids. V lost 2 bases, J lost 9 bases, and 17 bases lay in between. CDR1 and CDR2 from the germline V gene are SNHLY and FYNNEI. The CDR3 DNA is TGTGCCAGCAGTGAAAGAAGGTATCCCTGGGCGCCCCAGCATTTT. Protein product: CASSERRYPWAPQHF.

The V call is TRBV5-1, the J call TRBJ2-2, with 8 bases lining up with TRBD1. This CDR3 has 17 amino acids. Germline CDR1 reads SGHRS; CDR2 reads YFSETQ. The V gene end was trimmed by 4 bases and the J gene end by 6 bases; junction bases not matched to a gene: 14. CDR3 sequence: CASSDSLDREKPGELFF. The CDR3 DNA is TGCGCCAGCAGCGATAGCCTGGACAGGGAAAAGCCCGGGGAGCTGTTTTTT.

This clonotype was recorded many times. The CDR3 region is CATSDLHSPATNPGELFF. The CDR3 DNA reads TGTGCCACCAGTGATTTGCATAGCCCGGCGACTAATCCCGGGGAGCTGTTTTTT. J is TRBJ2-2 and V is TRBV24-1, with D perhaps TRBD2 (5 bases). The CDR3 is 18 residues long. Trimming shortened V by 0 bases and J by 6 bases, and 19 bases separated the two germline ends. Per the germline V gene, CDR1 is KGHDR and CDR2 is SFDVKD.

The chain links TRBV5-5 to TRBJ2-1; 7 positions match TRBD2. Losses at the gene ends were 4 bases for V and 7 bases for J; bases not matched to a gene: 14. The CDR3 has 16 residues. Germline V CDR1 and CDR2: SGHKS, YYEKEE (reference sequence). CDR3 nucleotides: TGTGCCAGCAGCCTCTTTGGGGGAGGGCGTTTAAATGAGCAGTTCTTC. Protein sequence: CASSLFGGGRLNEQFF.

This clonotype appeared a few times. This chain connects TRBV6-6 to TRBJ2-2; the D gene is possibly TRBD2 (5 bases). This CDR3 spans 13 amino acids. V lost 6 bases and J 5 bases, leaving 10 bases between the germline ends. From germline, CDR1 is MNHNY and CDR2 SVGAGI (reference sequence). The CDR3 DNA is TGTGCCAGCAGCCTAGCTGAGACCGGGGAGCTGTTTTTT. It yields the protein CASSLAETGELFF.

This chain links TRBV12-3 or TRBV12-4 with TRBJ2-5, with 9 nucleotides matching TRBD1. The V segment lost 2 bases and the J segment 10 bases; nucleotides outside the gene matches: 11. CDR3 length: 15 residues. The DNA of the CDR3 is TGTGCCAGCAGTTTATCCGGACAGGGGTTTGCGGACCAGTACTTC. Its translation is CASSLSGQGFADQYF.

This clonotype was observed many times. J is TRBJ1-5 and V is TRBV12-3 or TRBV12-4, with TRBD1 matching over 11 bases. CDR3 length equals 15 residues. The V segment lost 3 bases and the J segment 6 bases; nucleotides outside the gene matches: 4. The CDR3, as DNA: TGTGCCAGCAGTTTGGGGACAGGGGGGATTCAGCCCCAGCATTTT. Translated: CASSLGTGGIQPQHF.

This clonotype was seen many times. The rearrangement links TRBV7-9 to TRBJ2-7; tentatively, D is TRBD2 (5 bases). Trimming took off 7 bases at V and 0 bases at J, with 16 bases between the two ends. CDR1 and CDR2 (germline): SEHNR, FQNEAQ (reference sequence). CDR3 length: 15 residues. CDR3 nucleotide sequence: TGTGCCAGCATCGGGCCAGCGGAGATCTCCTACGAGCAGTACTTC. This translates into CASIGPAEISYEQYF.

This clonotype was seen ten or more times. The chain uses TRBV3-1 and TRBJ2-5; D call uncertain. V lost 4 bases and J lost 4, with 13 bases in between. Germline V gene data show CDR1 as LGHDT and CDR2 as YNNKEL (reference sequence). The CDR3 sequence is 14 residues long. CDR3 sequence: CASSLRAPRETQYF. In DNA, the CDR3 is TGTGCCAGCAGCCTTCGGGCCCCGAGAGAGACCCAGTACTTC.

The chain combines TRBV4-3 with TRBJ2-2; a possible D gene is TRBD1 (5 bases). The V end lost 4 bases, the J end lost 6 bases, and 12 bases lay between the germline ends. The germline CDR1 and CDR2 sequences are LGHNA and YSLEER. The CDR3 contains 14 residues. This CDR3 is CASSRGRAAGELFF. Written as DNA, the CDR3 is TGCGCCAGCAGCCGCGGCAGGGCCGCCGGGGAGCTGTTTTTT.